This T cell receptor beta chain derives from a study of T cells in Graves' hyperthyroidism and ophthalmopathy. Germline V gene lookup returns CDR1 SGHTA and CDR2 FQGTGA. This CDR3 is 13 amino acids long. The germline V and J ends were trimmed by 4 bases and 5 bases, with 11 bases remaining between them. Comment on this clonotype: The antigen is unknown.

Together with thyroid ultrasound, orbital computed tomography, serum thyroxine and TRAb, clinical symptoms were used for diagnoses. Study outcomes and limitations: Patients with ophthalmopathy were separated from those with stable hyperthyroidism by a 13 V-J model. The blood repertoire included most of the expanded thyroid clonotypes above 0.001.

From RNA transcripts, TCR beta CDR3 regions were amplified. HTBI primers were employed in a first-round RT-PCR of the TCR CDR3. Each CDR3 protein gets one entry after TCRdb re-called the multiplex PCR reads with MiXCR. The repertoire consists of some 500,000 distinct CDR3 sequences, with 24% occurring once and the leading ten covering around 11%. The TCR was taken from a woman in her 30s with Graves' ophthalmopathy. The material sequenced was blood. This rearrangement joins TRBV7-3 to TRBJ2-5; D unclear. CDR3 nucleotides: TGTGCCAGCAGCTACAACTTTGGGGAGACCCAGTACTTC. Translated: CASSYNFGETQYF.